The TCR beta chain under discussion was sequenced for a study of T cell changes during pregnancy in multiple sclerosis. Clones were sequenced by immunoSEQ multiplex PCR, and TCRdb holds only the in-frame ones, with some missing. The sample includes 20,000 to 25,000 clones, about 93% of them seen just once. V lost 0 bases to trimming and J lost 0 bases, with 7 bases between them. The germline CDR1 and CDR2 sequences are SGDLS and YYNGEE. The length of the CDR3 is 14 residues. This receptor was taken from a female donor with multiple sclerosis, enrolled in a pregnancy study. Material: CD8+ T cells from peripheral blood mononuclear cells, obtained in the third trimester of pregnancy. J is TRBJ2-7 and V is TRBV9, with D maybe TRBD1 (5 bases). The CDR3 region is CASSVGTTSYEQYF. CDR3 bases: TGTGCCAGCAGCGTAGGGACAACCTCCTACGAGCAGTACTTC.